Only one count was recorded for the clone carrying this T cell receptor beta chain. Its antigen remains unidentified. Generated by immunoSEQ multiplex PCR, the TCRdb table keeps only in-frame clones and is missing some. Among just over 2,000,000 clones listed, roughly 95% were seen once. CD45RO negativity and positive selection for CCR7 defined naive CD8 cells, a population that excluded terminally differentiated effector memory CD45RA+ cells. The data originate from a study of shared clonotypes between healthy human individuals. General study points: Sorted-subset samples were not fully sequenced, rarefaction indicated.

The germline CDR1 and CDR2 sequences are MGHRA and YSYEKL. This CDR3 comprises 12 residues. V was pared by 9 bases and J by 5 bases, with 13 bases between. Sequencing input: naive CD8+ T cells sorted from blood. The receptor was isolated from a man between 18 and 29 years old in good health. The chain employs TRBV4-1 and TRBJ1-1; no clear D. The CDR3: CASSPGWTEAFF. For the CDR3, the DNA is TGCGCCAGTTCGCCTGGGTGGACTGAAGCTTTCTTT.